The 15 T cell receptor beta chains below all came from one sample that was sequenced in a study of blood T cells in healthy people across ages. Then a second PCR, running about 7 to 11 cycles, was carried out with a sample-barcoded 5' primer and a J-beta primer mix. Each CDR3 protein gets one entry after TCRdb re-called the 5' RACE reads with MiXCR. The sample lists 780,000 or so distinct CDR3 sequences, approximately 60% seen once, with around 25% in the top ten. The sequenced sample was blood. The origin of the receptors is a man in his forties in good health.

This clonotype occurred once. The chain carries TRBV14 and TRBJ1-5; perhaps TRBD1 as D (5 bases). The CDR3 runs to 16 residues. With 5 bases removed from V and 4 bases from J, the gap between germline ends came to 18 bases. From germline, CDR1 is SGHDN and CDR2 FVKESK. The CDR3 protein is CASSVTRAPGNQPQHF. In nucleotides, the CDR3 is TGTGCCAGCAGCGTCACCAGGGCCCCGGGGAATCAGCCCCAGCATTTT.

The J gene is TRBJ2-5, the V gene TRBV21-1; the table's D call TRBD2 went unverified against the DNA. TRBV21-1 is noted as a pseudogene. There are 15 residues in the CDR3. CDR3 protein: CASSAVGTRQETQYF. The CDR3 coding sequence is TGTGCCAGCAGTGCCGTGGGGACTAGGCAAGAGACCCAGTACTTC.

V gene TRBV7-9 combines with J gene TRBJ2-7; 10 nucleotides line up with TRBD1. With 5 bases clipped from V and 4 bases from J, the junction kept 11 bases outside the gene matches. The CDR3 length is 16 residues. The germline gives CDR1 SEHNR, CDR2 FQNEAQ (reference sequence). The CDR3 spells CASSRTGGSSGYEQYF. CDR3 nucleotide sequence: TGTGCCAGCAGCCGGACAGGGGGTTCCTCCGGTTACGAGCAGTACTTC.

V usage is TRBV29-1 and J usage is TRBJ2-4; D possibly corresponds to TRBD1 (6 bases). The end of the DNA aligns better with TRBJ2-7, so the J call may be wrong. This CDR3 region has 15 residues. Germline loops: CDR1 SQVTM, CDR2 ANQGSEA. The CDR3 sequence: CSVEDPQGREGEQYF. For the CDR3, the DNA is TGCAGCGTTGAAGATCCGCAGGGGCGTGAAGGCGAGCAGTACTTC.

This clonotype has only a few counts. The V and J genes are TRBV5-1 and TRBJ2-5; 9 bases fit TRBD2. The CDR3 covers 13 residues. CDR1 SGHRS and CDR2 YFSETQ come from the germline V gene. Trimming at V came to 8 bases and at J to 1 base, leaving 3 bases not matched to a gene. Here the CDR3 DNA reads TGCGCCAGTAGAGCGGGGGGCCAAGAGACCCAGTACTTC. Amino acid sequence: CASRAGGQETQYF.

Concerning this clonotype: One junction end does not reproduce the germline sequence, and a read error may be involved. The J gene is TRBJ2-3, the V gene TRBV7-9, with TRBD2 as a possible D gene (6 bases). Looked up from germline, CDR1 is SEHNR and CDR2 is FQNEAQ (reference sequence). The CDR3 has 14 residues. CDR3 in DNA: TGTGTCAGCAGCTTAGTGCTGGACTACGATACGCAGTATTTT. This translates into CVSSLVLDYDTQYF. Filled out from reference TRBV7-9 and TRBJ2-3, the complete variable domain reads DTGVSQNPRHKITKRGQNVTFRCDPISEHNRLYWYRQTLGQGPEFLTYFQNEAQLEKSRLLSDRFSAERPKGSFSTLEIQRTEQGDSAMYLCVSSLVLDYDTQYFGPGTRLTVL.

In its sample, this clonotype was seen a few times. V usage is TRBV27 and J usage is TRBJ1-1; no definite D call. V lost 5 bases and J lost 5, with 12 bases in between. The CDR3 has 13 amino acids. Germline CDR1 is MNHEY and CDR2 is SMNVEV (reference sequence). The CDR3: CASSLSGLTEAFF. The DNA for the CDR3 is TGTGCCAGCAGTCTTTCGGGGTTGACTGAAGCTTTCTTT.

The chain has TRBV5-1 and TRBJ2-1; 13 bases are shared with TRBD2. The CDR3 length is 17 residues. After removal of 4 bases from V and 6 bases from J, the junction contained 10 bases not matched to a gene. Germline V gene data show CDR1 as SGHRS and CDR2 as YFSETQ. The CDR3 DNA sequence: TGCGCCAGCAGCCTCGGACTAGCGGGGGTTCTCTTCAATGAGCAGTTCTTC. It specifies CASSLGLAGVLFNEQFF.

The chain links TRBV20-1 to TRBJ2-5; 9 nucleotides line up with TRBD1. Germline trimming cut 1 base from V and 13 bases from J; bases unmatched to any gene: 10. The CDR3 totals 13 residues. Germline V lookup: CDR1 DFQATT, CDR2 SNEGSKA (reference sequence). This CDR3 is CSARVGLGDRVYF. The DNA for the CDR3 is TGCAGTGCTAGAGTGGGGCTGGGGGACAGGGTGTACTTC.

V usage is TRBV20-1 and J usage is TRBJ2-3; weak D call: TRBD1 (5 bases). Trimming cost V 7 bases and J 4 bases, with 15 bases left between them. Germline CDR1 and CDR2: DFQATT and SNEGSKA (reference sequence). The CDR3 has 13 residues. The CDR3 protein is CSVSTGGADTQYF. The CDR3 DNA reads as TGCAGTGTCTCCACAGGTGGCGCAGATACGCAGTATTTT.

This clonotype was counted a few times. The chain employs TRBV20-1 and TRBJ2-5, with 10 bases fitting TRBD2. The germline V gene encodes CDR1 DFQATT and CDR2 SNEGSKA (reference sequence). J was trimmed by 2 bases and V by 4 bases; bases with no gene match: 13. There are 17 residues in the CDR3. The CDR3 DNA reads TGCAGTGCTATCTTCCTTTCTACTAGCGGGGCTCAAGAGACCCAGTACTTC. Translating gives CSAIFLSTSGAQETQYF.

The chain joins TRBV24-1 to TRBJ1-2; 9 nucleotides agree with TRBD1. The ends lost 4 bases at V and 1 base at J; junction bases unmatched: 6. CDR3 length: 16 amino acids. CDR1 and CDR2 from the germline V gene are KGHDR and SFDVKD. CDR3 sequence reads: CATSEAGQGLNYGYTF. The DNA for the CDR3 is TGTGCCACCAGTGAAGCGGGACAGGGACTTAACTATGGCTACACCTTC.

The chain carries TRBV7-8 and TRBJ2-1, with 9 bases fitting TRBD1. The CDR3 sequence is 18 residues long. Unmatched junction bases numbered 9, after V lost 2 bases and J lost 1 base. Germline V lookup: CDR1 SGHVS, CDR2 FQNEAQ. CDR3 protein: CASSLISGTGSSYNEQFF. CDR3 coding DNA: TGTGCCAGCAGCTTAATTTCCGGGACAGGGTCATCCTACAATGAGCAGTTCTTC.

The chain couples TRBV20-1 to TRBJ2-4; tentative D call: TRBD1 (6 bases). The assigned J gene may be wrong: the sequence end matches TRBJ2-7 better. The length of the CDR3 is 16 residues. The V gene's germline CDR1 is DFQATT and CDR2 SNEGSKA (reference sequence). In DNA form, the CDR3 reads TGCAGTGCTTTTGATCCGGGACACACTCTGGGATACGAGCAGTACTTC. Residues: CSAFDPGHTLGYEQYF.

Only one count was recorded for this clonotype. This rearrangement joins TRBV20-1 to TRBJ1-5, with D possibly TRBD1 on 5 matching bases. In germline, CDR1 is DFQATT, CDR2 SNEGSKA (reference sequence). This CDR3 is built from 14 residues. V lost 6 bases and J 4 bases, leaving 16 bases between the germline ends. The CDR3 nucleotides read TGCAGTGCGGTCATAGGGACGGTGAATCAGCCCCAGCATTTT. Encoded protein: CSAVIGTVNQPQHF.